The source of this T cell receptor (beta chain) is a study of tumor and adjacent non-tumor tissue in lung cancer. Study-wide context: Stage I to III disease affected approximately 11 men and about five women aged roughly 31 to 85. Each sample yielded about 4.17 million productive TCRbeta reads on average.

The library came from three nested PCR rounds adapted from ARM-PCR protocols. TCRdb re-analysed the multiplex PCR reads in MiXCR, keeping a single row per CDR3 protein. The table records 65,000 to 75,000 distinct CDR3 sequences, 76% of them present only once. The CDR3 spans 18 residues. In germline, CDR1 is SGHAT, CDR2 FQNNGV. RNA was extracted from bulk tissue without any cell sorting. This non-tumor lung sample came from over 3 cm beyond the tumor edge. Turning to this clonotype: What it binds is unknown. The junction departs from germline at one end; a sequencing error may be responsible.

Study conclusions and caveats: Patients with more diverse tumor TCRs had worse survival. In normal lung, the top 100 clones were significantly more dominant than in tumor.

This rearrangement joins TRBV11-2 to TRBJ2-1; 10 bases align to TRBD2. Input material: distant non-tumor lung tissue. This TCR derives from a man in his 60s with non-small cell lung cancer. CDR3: CASGGGASGSGAYNDQLF. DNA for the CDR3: TGTGCCAGCGGCGGGGGGGCTAGCGGGAGTGGGGCCTACAATGACCAGTTATTC.